Detailed here is one TCR beta chain. Its antigen is still unknown. The data stem from a study of T cell responses to AZD1222 COVID-19 vaccine. General study findings and limits: Unmutated variant regions are reportedly targeted by nearly half of spike-specific TCRs. Donors were chiefly white British, with a greater number of females, and clonal diversity was perhaps underestimated.

The protocol was immunoSEQ multiplex PCR, while the TCRdb copy is restricted to in-frame clones and leaves out a portion. The sample includes some 130,000 clones, about 93% of them seen just once. The study pooled second doses at about 4 or about 12 weeks. The sample consisted of peripheral blood, taken 28 days after the second AZD1222 dose. This clonotype was sampled from an adult who received the AZD1222 COVID-19 vaccine.

CDR3 amino acids: CASSLSDRGGANEKLFF. Written as DNA, the CDR3 is TGTGCCAGCAGTTTATCGGACAGGGGAGGGGCTAATGAAAAACTGTTTTTT. V is TRBV27 and J is TRBJ1-4, with 9 bases matching TRBD1. This CDR3 spans 17 amino acids. Germline CDR1 is MNHEY and CDR2 is SMNVEV (reference sequence). The V segment lost 0 bases and the J segment 3 bases; nucleotides outside the gene matches: 5.